A single sample is the source of the 9 T cell receptor beta chains below, sequenced in a study of technical replicates of blood from a handful of donors. Some clones are missing from TCRdb's copy, which holds only in-frame ones; the method was immunoSEQ multiplex PCR. The data show tens of thousands of clones, approximately 91% seen once. The sample was PBMCs. Receptor source: a human donor in good health. Some clones in this sample may be carry-over from other donors' samples.

The chain couples TRBV6-1 to TRBJ2-5, with 7 bases fitting TRBD2. CDR1 MNHNS and CDR2 SASEGT come from the germline V gene. V dropped 8 bases and J dropped 4; count of bases not matched to a gene: 10. The CDR3 spans 14 residues. The CDR3 sequence is CASGRVAGTETQYF. The CDR3 DNA is TGTGCCAGCGGGAGAGTAGCGGGCACAGAGACCCAGTACTTC.

J is TRBJ1-4 and V is TRBV29-1; no reliable D call. CDR1 SQVTM and CDR2 ANQGSEA come from the germline V gene. Deletions cut 4 bases from V and 7 bases from J, with 7 bases between. The CDR3 extends over 11 amino acids. The CDR3 reads CSVAHLEKLFF. In nucleotides, the CDR3 is TGCAGCGTTGCACACCTTGAAAAACTGTTTTTT.

The rearrangement joins TRBV5-6 to TRBJ1-5; D not resolved. This CDR3 contains 15 residues. Trimming took off 0 bases at V and 7 bases at J, with 14 bases between the two ends. CDR1 SGHDT and CDR2 YYEEEE come from the germline V gene. The CDR3 DNA follows: TGTGCCAGCAGCTTGGGGTCGGGGTTGCTGCAGCCCCAGCATTTT. Protein product: CASSLGSGLLQPQHF.

V is TRBV18 and J is TRBJ2-1; 8 bases map to TRBD2. V shed 1 base, J shed 8 bases, and the junction held 10 bases outside the gene matches. Germline V gene lookup returns CDR1 KGHSH and CDR2 LQKENI. The length of the CDR3 is 16 residues. The CDR3 DNA sequence: TGTGCCAGCTCACCACGTTCCGCGGGGGGTTTAGATGAGCAGTTCTTC. Encoded protein: CASSPRSAGGLDEQFF.

CDR3 nucleotides: TGTGCCATCAGCCCCATCAGCGGGCCCTACAATGAGCAGTTCTTC. Amino acids: CAISPISGPYNEQFF. This chain joins TRBV10-3 and TRBJ2-1, with TRBD2 as a possible D gene (6 bases). Germline CDR1 is ENHRY and CDR2 is SYGVKD. The CDR3 contains 15 residues. Between the trimmed V and J ends, which lost 6 bases and 2 bases, there was a span of 14 bases.

This chain links TRBV19 with TRBJ1-1; 10 nucleotides match TRBD1. The CDR3 totals 15 residues. Losses at the gene ends were 7 bases for V and 2 bases for J; bases not matched to a gene: 7. CDR1 is LNHDA, CDR2 SQIVND, per germline (reference sequence). CDR3 sequence reads: CASTPMTGGNTEAFF. The CDR3 DNA follows: TGTGCCAGTACCCCCATGACAGGGGGCAACACTGAAGCTTTCTTT.

This chain uses TRBV2 with TRBJ1-5; D unresolved. Trimming stripped 5 bases from V and 6 bases from J, with 8 bases between. The CDR3 has 12 residues. Germline values: CDR1 SNHLY, CDR2 FYNNEI. The CDR3 reads CASSPPGQPQHF. The DNA for the CDR3 is TGTGCCAGCAGTCCCCCCGGTCAGCCCCAGCATTTT.

This clone is a singleton in its sample. The CDR3 region has the DNA TGTGCCAGCAGTTATGTACTACAGGGCTCTGGAAACACCATATATTTT. It translates to CASSYVLQGSGNTIYF. This sequence joins TRBV7-2 and TRBJ1-3, with D perhaps matching TRBD1 (6 bases). The CDR3 contains 16 residues. V was cut by 6 bases and J by 0 bases, with 15 bases left in between. Germline CDR1 SGHTA, CDR2 FQGNSA.

This clone appeared a single time. The chain joins TRBV29-1 to TRBJ1-2; 11 nucleotides agree with TRBD1. The CDR3 totals 12 residues. Germline assignment: CDR1 SQVTM and CDR2 ANQGSEA. V lost 7 bases and J lost 8; bases outside the gene matches: 6. CDR3 nucleotide sequence: TGCAGCGCTGGGACAGGGGGAAACGGCTACACCTTC. Translation: CSAGTGGNGYTF.